The clone carrying this T cell receptor (beta chain) was recorded many times. Its specificity is unknown. This specimen comes from a study of T cells after yellow fever vaccination. V trimming: 5 bases; J trimming: 9 bases; junction bases outside the gene matches: 4. The germline V gene encodes CDR1 SGHTA and CDR2 FQGTGA. The CDR3 spans 12 residues. Broader study findings: Clonotypes shared by both compartments, CD4 and CD8, made up a small share. Subsequent booster samples again held most clones from primary vaccination (96% CD4, over 80% CD8).

UMIs and a universal primer site were added when TCR cDNA was made by 5'RACE template switching. TCRdb passed the 5' RACE reads through MiXCR, listing each CDR3 protein once. The sample has about 50,000 distinct CDR3 sequences, roughly 7.5% seen once. The rearrangement joins TRBV7-3 to TRBJ2-1; 7 bases are shared with TRBD2. The receptor comes from a man aged 18-30 years who received the YFV17D yellow fever vaccine. The sequencing here drew on CD8+ T cells sorted from PBMCs, taken roughly 15 days after the first yellow fever vaccination. The CDR3 reads CASSPGGVEQFF. The CDR3 nucleotides read TGTGCCAGCAGCCCTGGGGGGGTTGAGCAGTTCTTC.